These T cell receptor beta chains were read from a single sample in a study of T-cell reconstitution after alpha-beta-depleted transplantation in children. TCRdb redid the calling of the PCR reads with MiXCR, one entry per CDR3 protein. The sample lists 200,000 to 250,000 distinct CDR3 sequences, 7.5% to 9.5% occurring once. Sequences were derived from PBMCs, mostly from graft donor cells, sampled 180 days after TCRalphabeta/CD19-depleted stem cell transplant. The receptor set was obtained from a male patient younger than 18 who had a stem cell transplant for acute lymphoblastic leukemia, so the T cells may come from the graft donor. The CDR3 runs from the conserved cysteine through the conserved F or W. D genes are given only for firm matches. Some rows mark clone size as missing; the rest say once, few, many or name a class of expanded clone.

V gene	clone size	J gene	D gene	CDR3 protein	CDR3 DNA
TRBV7-3	many	TRBJ2-7	-	CASSSKDRPWEQYF	TGTGCCAGCAGCTCAAAGGATAGGCCTTGGGAGCAGTACTTC
TRBV4-3	many	TRBJ2-3	-	CASSQDIMDTQYF	TGCGCCAGCAGCCAAGACATCATGGATACGCAGTATTTT
TRBV20-1	many	TRBJ2-1	-	CSAGGTVAYNEQFF	TGCAGTGCTGGGGGTACCGTGGCCTACAATGAGCAGTTCTTC
TRBV10-3	many	TRBJ2-3	-	CAIEAQGKDTQYF	TGTGCCATCGAGGCCCAAGGGAAAGATACGCAGTATTTT
TRBV7-9	many	TRBJ1-2	-	CASSSLGGGVYGYTF	TGTGCCAGCAGCTCCTTGGGTGGGGGCGTCTATGGCTACACCTTC
TRBV6-2/TRBV6-3	many	TRBJ1-5	TRBD1	CASSSGGVFQPQHF	TGTGCCAGCAGTTCAGGGGGAGTCTTTCAGCCCCAGCATTTT
TRBV19	many	TRBJ2-1	-	CATGDFSSYNEQFF	TGTGCCACCGGGGACTTCAGCTCCTACAATGAGCAGTTCTTC
TRBV9	few	TRBJ2-2	TRBD2	CASSVDAGGFTGELFF	TGTGCCAGCAGCGTAGATGCGGGGGGGTTCACCGGGGAGCTGTTTTTT
TRBV12-5	many	TRBJ1-1	-	CASGLVARPTEAFF	TGTGCTAGTGGTTTGGTGGCAAGACCCACTGAAGCTTTCTTT
TRBV18	few	TRBJ2-3	-	CASSPQGRGWVADTQYF	TGTGCCAGCTCACCACAGGGACGCGGGTGGGTTGCCGATACGCAGTATTTT
TRBV5-1	many	TRBJ2-1	TRBD1	CASSFGQGANNEQFF	TGCGCCAGCAGCTTTGGACAGGGGGCGAACAATGAGCAGTTCTTC
TRBV4-3	many	TRBJ1-6	-	CASSQRLGSSYNSPLHF	TGCGCCAGCAGCCAAAGGTTGGGGAGCTCCTATAATTCACCCCTCCACTTT
TRBV12-3/TRBV12-4	many	TRBJ2-1	TRBD2	CASRPVMSIEAGQHSGEQFF	TGTGCCAGCAGACCAGTCATGAGCATAGAAGCGGGGCAACATTCGGGTGAGCAGTTCTTC
TRBV6-1	many	TRBJ1-4	-	CASRDGAWPEKLFF	TGTGCCAGCAGGGATGGAGCTTGGCCTGAAAAACTGTTTTTT
TRBV18	few	TRBJ1-1	-	CASSPPRGNTEAFF	TGTGCCAGCTCACCACCGCGGGGGAACACTGAAGCTTTCTTT
TRBV27	-	TRBJ1-1	TRBD1	CASSLTGAGNTEAFF	TGTGCCAGCAGTTTGACAGGGGCGGGTAACACTGAAGCTTTCTTT
TRBV4-3	many	TRBJ2-3	-	CASSLDSLKGDTQYF	TGCGCCAGCAGCCTTGACAGCCTTAAAGGGGATACGCAGTATTTT
TRBV12-3/TRBV12-4	many	TRBJ2-7	-	CASSPYTGIFYEQYF	TGTGCCAGCAGTCCCTATACAGGGATTTTTTACGAGCAGTACTTC
TRBV4-2	many	TRBJ1-5	-	CASSQGQFNSNQPQHF	TGTGCCAGCAGCCAAGGACAGTTCAATAGCAATCAGCCCCAGCATTTT
TRBV18	many	TRBJ2-1	TRBD1	CASSPSPGTGGLLNEQFF	TGTGCCAGCTCGCCCTCGCCCGGGACAGGGGGATTGCTCAATGAGCAGTTCTTC
TRBV12-3/TRBV12-4	many	TRBJ2-5	-	CASSLAPASQETQYF	TGTGCCAGCAGTTTAGCGCCGGCTAGCCAAGAGACCCAGTACTTC
TRBV28	many	TRBJ1-4	-	CASSLPSGTSFNEKLFF	TGTGCCAGCAGTTTGCCATCCGGGACGTCCTTCAATGAAAAACTGTTTTTT
TRBV29-1	many	TRBJ1-1	-	CSVGGEGARAFF	TGCAGCGTTGGGGGGGAAGGGGCGCGTGCTTTCTTT
TRBV12-3/TRBV12-4	many	TRBJ1-1	-	CASSSRNRGNTEAFF	TGTGCCAGCAGTTCCCGGAACAGAGGGAACACTGAAGCTTTCTTT
TRBV6-1	many	TRBJ2-2	-	CASSGFSFPGELFF	TGTGCCAGCAGTGGTTTTAGCTTTCCGGGGGAGCTGTTTTTT
TRBV7-6	many	TRBJ2-5	-	CASFPQGAFQAGGPVETQYF	TGTGCCAGCTTCCCACAGGGGGCCTTTCAAGCGGGAGGGCCGGTAGAGACCCAGTACTTC
TRBV9	many	TRBJ1-5	TRBD1	CASSVGQGRNQPQHF	TGTGCCAGCAGCGTTGGACAGGGTCGTAATCAGCCCCAGCATTTT
TRBV11-1	many	TRBJ2-2	-	CASSGLGQDYTGELFF	TGTGCCAGCAGTGGTTTGGGCCAGGACTACACCGGGGAGCTGTTTTTT
TRBV18	many	TRBJ2-7	-	CASSPGLVNEQYF	TGTGCCAGCTCGCCAGGACTGGTCAACGAGCAGTACTTC
TRBV28	many	TRBJ1-6	-	CASSLILLTPRDSPLHF	TGTGCCAGCAGTTTAATCCTTCTGACACCCAGGGATTCACCCCTCCACTTT
TRBV12-3/TRBV12-4	many	TRBJ1-1	-	CASSQIRGTEAFF	TGTGCCAGCAGCCAAATCAGAGGGACTGAAGCTTTCTTT